This passage covers 20 T cell receptor beta chains from one sample sequenced in a study of blood T cell repertoires in COVID-19. Libraries were prepared by immunoSEQ multiplex PCR; TCRdb keeps only in-frame clonotypes and omits some of them. Among more than 400,000 clones listed, 87% were seen once. Specimen: PBMCs or T cells enriched from blood (not recorded which). These receptors all stem from a woman between 18 and 29 years old who had recovered from COVID-19.

This clone appeared a single time. The chain combines TRBV2 with TRBJ1-2, with a weak D call TRBD1 (5 bases). V was shortened by 8 bases and J by 5 bases, with 18 bases between the two germline ends. CDR1 and CDR2 (germline): SNHLY, FYNNEI. The CDR3 sequence is 14 residues long. CDR3 residues: CASSGPGLLYGYTF. The DNA of the CDR3 is TGTGCCAGCTCGGGGCCGGGACTCTTATATGGCTACACCTTC.

The V gene is TRBV5-1, the J gene TRBJ1-4, with 7 positions matching TRBD1. Germline CDR1 is SGHRS and CDR2 is YFSETQ. The V segment lost 6 bases and the J segment 3 bases; nucleotides outside the gene matches: 5. CDR3 length: 14 residues. The CDR3 DNA follows: TGCGCCAGCACTACAGGGGACGCTAATGAAAAACTGTTTTTT. Its protein product is CASTTGDANEKLFF.

This chain uses TRBV4-1 with TRBJ1-2; a possible D gene is TRBD1 (6 bases). This CDR3 is 15 amino acids long. Germline assignment: CDR1 MGHRA and CDR2 YSYEKL. V lost 1 base, J lost 1 base, and 10 bases lay in between. The CDR3 loop reads CASSQVGGLNYGYTF. The CDR3 DNA is TGCGCCAGCAGCCAAGTGGGGGGGCTTAACTATGGCTACACCTTC.

Concerning this clone: Other nucleotide sequences in the sample specify the same CDR3. The J gene is TRBJ2-5, the V gene TRBV20-1; TRBD1 is a possible D gene (5 bases). This CDR3 is built from 11 residues. With 3 bases removed from V and 4 bases from J, the gap between germline ends came to 6 bases. CDR1 is DFQATT and CDR2 is SNEGSKA in the germline V gene (reference sequence). CDR3 sequence reads: CSARGPETQYF. The CDR3, as DNA: TGCAGTGCTAGGGGGCCAGAGACCCAGTACTTC.

The V gene is TRBV10-3, the J gene TRBJ2-3; tentative D call: TRBD2 (5 bases). The CDR3 totals 12 residues. V was pared by 5 bases and J by 5 bases, with 8 bases between. Germline V gives CDR1 ENHRY, CDR2 SYGVKD. CDR3 nucleotide sequence: TGTGCCATCAGTCTCAGCGGAGATACGCAGTATTTT. Its protein is CAISLSGDTQYF.

The J gene is TRBJ1-1, the V gene TRBV29-1, with 7 bases identical to TRBD1. The CDR3 extends over 14 amino acids. Germline V gives CDR1 SQVTM, CDR2 ANQGSEA. The V and J ends lost 6 bases and 5 bases, in that order; junction bases with no gene match: 12. The CDR3 region is CSVAYRGEGTEAFF. The CDR3 DNA sequence: TGCAGCGTCGCCTACAGGGGAGAAGGGACTGAAGCTTTCTTT. Complete variable domain (other parts from reference TRBV29-1 and TRBJ1-1): SAVISQKPSRDICQRGTSLTIQCQVDSQVTMMFWYRQQPGQSLTLIATANQGSEATYESGFVIDKFPISRPNLTFSTLTVSNMSPEDSSIYLCSVAYRGEGTEAFFGQGTRLTVV.

CDR3 DNA sequence: TGTGCCAGCAGTAATGGGGCTCTACAAGAGACCCAGTACTTC. It yields the protein CASSNGALQETQYF. The chain combines TRBV6-5 with TRBJ2-5, with D possibly matching TRBD1 (5 bases). In germline, CDR1 is MNHEY, CDR2 SVGAGI. Trimming stripped 5 bases from V and 2 bases from J, with 12 bases between. CDR3 length: 14 amino acids.

The rearrangement uses TRBV6-1 and TRBJ1-5; D may be TRBD1 (6 bases). This CDR3 is 16 amino acids long. Germline V gene lookup returns CDR1 MNHNS and CDR2 SASEGT. V was trimmed by 1 base and J by 7 bases, leaving 17 bases between them. CDR3 protein: CASSEEGGGRGQPQHF. In DNA form, the CDR3 reads TGTGCCAGCAGTGAAGAAGGTGGAGGCAGGGGACAGCCCCAGCATTTT.

The chain links TRBV30 to TRBJ2-3, with a possible D match to TRBD1 (6 bases). Between the trimmed V and J ends, which lost 3 bases and 2 bases, there was a span of 12 bases. The CDR3 extends over 14 amino acids. CDR1 and CDR2 from the germline V gene are GTSNPN and SVGIG (reference sequence). The CDR3 sequence: CAWRGAGSTDTQYF. CDR3 coding DNA: TGTGCCTGGAGGGGGGCAGGGTCCACAGATACGCAGTATTTT.

The chain joins TRBV7-2 to TRBJ2-7; 10 bases line up with TRBD2. Trimming cost V 5 bases and J 2 bases; bases outside gene matches: 6. The CDR3 runs to 15 residues. CDR1 and CDR2 from the germline V gene are SGHTA and FQGNSA. In DNA form, the CDR3 reads TGTGCCAGCAGCCTCCAAAGCGGGGGGGCCTACGAGCAGTACTTC. Residues: CASSLQSGGAYEQYF.

J is TRBJ1-2 and V is TRBV7-3; 9 bases align to TRBD1. Per the germline V gene, CDR1 is SGHTA and CDR2 is FQGTGA. Trimming removed 4 bases from V and 3 bases from J; junction bases left unmatched: 9. CDR3 length: 16 residues. CDR3 DNA sequence: TGTGCCAGCAGCTCACCTACAGGGGGCGTGGACTATGGCTACACCTTC. Protein: CASSSPTGGVDYGYTF.

The J gene is TRBJ2-2, the V gene TRBV5-1; 8 bases agree with TRBD2. Germline CDR1 reads SGHRS; CDR2 reads YFSETQ. The CDR3 has 15 amino acids. Trimming took 4 bases from V and 3 from J; bases not matched to a gene: 5. For the CDR3, the DNA is TGCGCCAGCAGCCCGGGGGGGCTAGACACCGGGGAGCTGTTTTTT. Its translation is CASSPGGLDTGELFF.

The gene calls are TRBV29-1 and TRBJ1-1; 9 nucleotides match TRBD1. This CDR3 has 13 amino acids. CDR1 and CDR2 from the germline V gene are SQVTM and ANQGSEA. The V segment lost 3 bases and the J segment 3 bases; nucleotides outside the gene matches: 2. In DNA, the CDR3 is TGCAGCGTTGACAGGGACAGGGACACTGAAGCTTTCTTT. Residues: CSVDRDRDTEAFF.

The CDR3 loop is CASSPGRETGYNSPLHF. DNA of the CDR3: TGCGCCAGCAGCCCGGGGCGCGAGACAGGCTATAATTCACCCCTCCACTTT. This chain uses TRBV4-1 with TRBJ1-6, with D tentatively TRBD1 (6 bases). CDR1 and CDR2 from the germline V gene are MGHRA and YSYEKL. The V gene lost 4 bases and the J gene lost 3 bases, with 16 bases spanning the gap. CDR3 length equals 17 residues.

V gene TRBV11-2 combines with J gene TRBJ2-1, with TRBD2 matching over 10 bases. CDR3 length: 15 amino acids. J gave up 2 bases and V 4 bases, and 2 bases lay outside the gene matches. Per germline, CDR1 SGHAT and CDR2 FQNNGV. The CDR3 is CASSSLAGAYNEQFF. In nucleotides, the CDR3 is TGTGCCAGCAGCTCCCTAGCGGGGGCCTACAATGAGCAGTTCTTC.

The chain is built from TRBV6-5 and TRBJ2-5; 9 nucleotides line up with TRBD1. Germline V gene sequence: CDR1 MNHEY, CDR2 SVGAGI. V dropped 2 bases and J dropped 7; count of bases not matched to a gene: 8. This CDR3 spans 15 amino acids. The CDR3 DNA sequence: TGTGCCAGCAGTTACCGAGGACAGGGGAAGGGGACCCAGTACTTC. It specifies CASSYRGQGKGTQYF.

The chain couples TRBV7-9 to TRBJ1-5; 7 nucleotides align to TRBD1. CDR1 is SEHNR and CDR2 is FQNEAQ in the germline V gene (reference sequence). The CDR3 contains 13 residues. After removal of 5 bases from V and 4 bases from J, the junction contained 2 bases not matched to a gene. This CDR3 reads CASSKQGNQPQHF. CDR3 nucleotides: TGTGCCAGCAGCAAACAGGGGAATCAGCCCCAGCATTTT.

The chain recombines TRBV30 with TRBJ1-1; D is unclear. Trimming took 3 bases from V and 5 from J, leaving 13 bases between them. The V gene's germline CDR1 is GTSNPN and CDR2 SVGIG (reference sequence). This CDR3 contains 13 residues. CDR3 sequence reads: CAWSLEVGTEAFF. CDR3 coding DNA: TGTGCCTGGAGCCTAGAGGTGGGTACTGAAGCTTTCTTT.

Details on this clone: The sample carries other DNA sequences with the same CDR3. The chain carries TRBV5-1 and TRBJ1-4; a weak D match, TRBD1 (5 bases). The CDR3 consists of 14 residues. V was pared by 1 base and J by 8 bases, with 12 bases between. The germline CDR1 and CDR2 sequences are SGHRS and YFSETQ. The CDR3 nucleotides are TGCGCCAGCAGCTTGCAGGGCCGGGGGGAAAAACTGTTTTTT. This encodes CASSLQGRGEKLFF.

The chain has TRBV4-2 and TRBJ1-5; no clear D gene. CDR3 length: 15 amino acids. The germline V gene encodes CDR1 LGHNA and CDR2 YNFKEQ. V was trimmed by 0 bases and J by 11 bases, leaving 17 bases between them. CDR3 loop: CASSQDRGGKGTQHF. The DNA for the CDR3 is TGTGCCAGCAGCCAAGATCGTGGAGGAAAAGGGACCCAGCATTTT.